Listed below are T cell receptor beta chains from one sample, sequenced in a study of OX40 agonist ivuxolimab in advanced cancers. Method: immunoSEQ multiplex PCR; TCRdb's copy keeps in-frame clones and lacks some. Among roughly 49,000 clones listed, around nine tenths were seen once. Sequenced material: CD4+ or CD8+ T cells sorted from blood, taken in a trial of the OX40 agonist ivuxolimab. Receptor source: an adult with an advanced solid tumor such as melanoma, head and neck, liver or kidney cancer. Each CDR3 is given with its conserved first and last residue. A D gene is named only where the DNA matches it firmly. Size is omitted from some rows. Given values are once, few, many or a class for expanded clones.

d_call clone_size cdr3_length j_call v_call cdr3_aa cdr3_nt
NA few 12 TRBJ2-7 TRBV7-6 CASSLAGGEQYF TGTGCCAGCAGCTTAGCGGGAGGAGAGCAGTACTTC
NA NA 15 TRBJ2-3 TRBV7-3 CASSLTGLGTDTQYF TGTGCCAGCAGCTTAACAGGACTCGGCACAGATACGCAGTATTTT
TRBD1 NA 19 TRBJ1-2 TRBV7-8 CASSLAYRGRRDGNYGYTF TGTGCCAGCAGCTTAGCGTACAGGGGCCGACGGGACGGTAACTATGGCTACACCTTC
NA NA 16 TRBJ2-2 TRBV19 CASSDRTAINTGELFF TGTGCCAGTAGTGATCGGACTGCAATCAACACCGGGGAGCTGTTTTTT
TRBD1 NA 14 TRBJ1-1 TRBV5-4 CASSLGQGVAEAFF TGTGCCAGCAGCCTAGGACAGGGTGTCGCTGAAGCTTTCTTT
NA NA 13 TRBJ2-2 TRBV6-5 CASSPTVGGELFF TGTGCCAGCAGTCCGACAGTAGGCGGGGAGCTGTTTTTT
NA NA 14 TRBJ2-3 TRBV2 CASSEDTRADTQYF TGTGCCAGCAGTGAAGACACGAGGGCAGATACGCAGTATTTT
NA once 15 TRBJ2-1 TRBV11-2 CASSFQGGGNNEQFF TGTGCCAGCAGCTTTCAGGGGGGCGGGAACAATGAGCAGTTCTTC
TRBD2 NA 16 TRBJ2-1 TRBV27 CASTPLGLADYNEQFF TGTGCCAGCACCCCCCTGGGGCTAGCGGACTACAATGAGCAGTTCTTC
NA NA 14 TRBJ2-3 TRBV7-8 CASSFSAGIGTQYF TGTGCCAGCAGCTTCTCGGCAGGGATTGGTACGCAGTATTTT
NA NA 20 TRBJ1-4 TRBV30 CAWKRPPDGVATGTNEKLFF TGTGCCTGGAAAAGGCCACCCGACGGAGTGGCAACCGGCACCAATGAAAAACTGTTTTTT
TRBD1 NA 14 TRBJ2-7 TRBV6-5 CASRGTGSSYEQYF TGTGCCAGCAGAGGGACAGGGAGCTCCTACGAGCAGTACTTC
NA NA 15 TRBJ1-6 TRBV5-4 CASSSGTYYNSPLHF TGTGCCAGCAGCTCCGGGACTTACTATAATTCACCCCTCCACTTT
TRBD1 NA 15 TRBJ2-1 TRBV6-5 CASSYLGTGYNEQFF TGTGCCAGCAGTTACCTCGGGACAGGCTACAATGAGCAGTTCTTC
NA few 14 TRBJ2-4 TRBV19 CASSLGLAKNIQYF TGTGCCAGTAGTCTAGGATTAGCCAAAAACATTCAGTACTTC
NA NA 12 TRBJ1-1 TRBV7-9 CASSRGTSEAFF TGTGCCAGCAGCCGAGGGACGAGTGAAGCTTTCTTT
NA NA 12 TRBJ1-3 TRBV29-1 CSVGTLGNTIYF TGCAGCGTAGGGACACTTGGAAACACCATATATTTT
TRBD1 NA 16 TRBJ2-7 TRBV9 CASSVGGGQGGDEQYF TGTGCCAGCAGCGTAGGTGGGGGACAGGGCGGCGACGAGCAGTACTTC
NA NA 17 TRBJ2-1 TRBV5-4 CASSFFSGGSSYNEQFF TGTGCCAGCAGCTTTTTCTCAGGGGGGAGCTCCTACAATGAGCAGTTCTTC
TRBD2 NA 14 TRBJ2-3 TRBV12-5 CASGDGGAGDTQYF TGTGCTAGTGGTGACGGGGGGGCCGGAGATACGCAGTATTTT
NA NA 14 TRBJ2-2 TRBV6-4 CASSDSDNTGELFF TGTGCCAGCAGTGACTCGGACAACACCGGGGAGCTGTTTTTT
NA once 14 TRBJ2-1 TRBV9 CASSRGGVYNEQFF TGTGCCAGCAGCCGGGGCGGGGTCTACAATGAGCAGTTCTTC
TRBD1 NA 16 TRBJ1-1 TRBV19 CASSIWGQGRSSGAFF TGTGCCAGTAGTATATGGGGACAGGGCAGGAGTTCTGGAGCTTTCTTT
NA NA 17 TRBJ2-1 TRBV5-6 CASSLSLRLRGDNEQFF TGTGCCAGCAGCTTGTCCCTCCGATTGCGAGGGGACAATGAGCAGTTCTTC
NA large 12 TRBJ2-1 TRBV21-1 CRAAWSWGEQFF TGTCGCGCCGCTTGGTCCTGGGGTGAGCAGTTCTTC
NA NA 16 TRBJ2-5 TRBV7-9 CASSFGPRQIQETQYF TGTGCCAGCAGCTTCGGGCCCCGACAGATACAAGAGACCCAGTACTTC
NA NA 14 TRBJ2-3 TRBV28 CASSTWTGTDTQYF TGTGCCAGCAGTACCTGGACAGGCACAGATACGCAGTATTTT
NA NA 15 TRBJ2-1 TRBV7-6 CASSLGLAPGNEQFF TGTGCCAGCAGCTTAGGGCTAGCGCCGGGAAATGAGCAGTTCTTC
NA NA 12 TRBJ2-5 TRBV28 CASSPGRETQYF TGTGCCAGCAGCCCTGGGCGAGAGACCCAGTACTTC
NA once 15 TRBJ2-1 TRBV19 CASSRLVHTYNEQFF TGTGCCAGTAGTAGACTAGTTCACACCTACAATGAGCAGTTCTTC
TRBD1 NA 11 TRBJ1-5 TRBV30 CAWSEGQEAHF TGTGCCTGGAGTGAGGGACAGGAGGCGCATTTT
TRBD1 NA 16 TRBJ2-7 TRBV30 CAWSRTGIKKAYEQYF TGTGCCTGGAGTCGGACAGGCATCAAGAAGGCGTACGAGCAGTACTTC
NA NA 13 TRBJ2-5 TRBV13 CASSLGGRETQYF TGTGCCAGCAGCTTAGGGGGCCGTGAGACCCAGTACTTC
TRBD1 NA 16 TRBJ1-2 TRBV19 CASSILTGGLGYGYTF TGTGCCAGTAGTATACTGACAGGGGGCTTAGGCTATGGCTACACCTTC
NA NA 12 TRBJ2-1 TRBV6-6 CASRYRDNEQFF TGTGCCAGCAGGTACAGAGACAATGAGCAGTTCTTC
NA NA 14 TRBJ2-2 TRBV28 CASGGLSYTGELFF TGTGCCAGCGGCGGGCTTAGCTACACCGGGGAGCTGTTTTTT
NA once 15 TRBJ2-6 TRBV19 CASSKETTGANVLTF TGTGCCAGTAGTAAGGAGACAACTGGGGCCAACGTCCTGACTTTC
NA NA 15 TRBJ2-7 TRBV4-1 CASSQGRQLTYEQYF TGCGCCAGCAGCCAAGGACGACAGTTAACCTACGAGCAGTACTTC
NA NA 13 TRBJ2-3 TRBV11-3 CASSFGQADTQYF TGTGCCAGCAGCTTCGGCCAGGCAGATACGCAGTATTTT
NA few 13 TRBJ1-6 TRBV27 CANRGRQNSPLHF TGTGCCAATCGGGGACGGCAAAATTCACCCCTCCACTTT
TRBD1 once 15 TRBJ2-7 TRBV7-9 CASSLLGTGTYEQYF TGTGCCAGCAGCCTACTCGGGACAGGAACCTACGAGCAGTACTTC
NA NA 14 TRBJ2-3 TRBV9 CASSVVVGTDTQYF TGTGCCAGCAGCGTAGTTGTTGGCACAGATACGCAGTATTTT
NA NA 12 TRBJ1-3 TRBV6-1 CASQGSGNTIHF TGTGCCAGCCAGGGTTCTGGAAACACCATACATTTT
NA NA 14 TRBJ2-7 TRBV5-5 CASSFMVGTYEQYF TGTGCCAGCAGCTTCATGGTAGGGACCTACGAGCAGTACTTC
TRBD1 NA 15 TRBJ1-1 TRBV7-6 CASSPRQGMNTEAFF TGTGCCAGCAGCCCCAGACAGGGGATGAACACTGAAGCTTTCTTT
TRBD1 NA 13 TRBJ1-2 TRBV5-1 CASSLGQGVGYTF TGCGCCAGCAGCTTGGGACAGGGGGTTGGCTACACCTTC
NA few 13 TRBJ1-2 TRBV6-5 CASSPAASYGYTF TGTGCCAGCAGCCCCGCAGCCTCCTATGGCTACACCTTC
NA NA 14 TRBJ1-2 TRBV6-1 CASKDGRGAGGYTF TGTGCCAGCAAGGACGGCAGGGGAGCGGGAGGCTACACCTTC
NA NA 14 TRBJ2-7 TRBV5-6 CASRLSGSSYEQYF TGTGCCAGCAGGTTATCCGGAAGCTCCTACGAGCAGTACTTC
NA NA 12 TRBJ2-7 TRBV7-9 CASRPNREEQYF TGTGCCAGCAGGCCAAACCGGGAAGAGCAGTACTTC
NA NA 15 TRBJ2-1 TRBV11-2 CASSLGRSRNNEQFF TGTGCCAGCAGCTTAGGAAGGTCCAGAAACAATGAGCAGTTCTTC
TRBD1 NA 16 TRBJ2-3 TRBV5-6 CASSPDGQGATDTQYF TGTGCCAGCAGCCCCGACGGACAGGGGGCCACAGATACGCAGTATTTT
TRBD1 once 12 TRBJ2-7 TRBV7-8 CASRRQGYEQYF TGTGCCAGCAGGCGACAGGGCTACGAGCAGTACTTC
NA NA 14 TRBJ2-7 TRBV5-1 CASSLSSITGEQYF TGCGCCAGCAGCTTGTCTAGTATCACAGGGGAGCAGTACTTC
NA NA 16 TRBJ1-5 TRBV11-2 CASSPSSRGLDQPQHF TGTGCCAGCAGCCCTAGCTCTAGAGGACTCGACCAGCCCCAGCATTTT
TRBD2 NA 17 TRBJ2-3 TRBV4-3 CASSQDQGLAGTDTQYF TGCGCCAGCAGCCAAGATCAGGGACTAGCGGGGACAGATACGCAGTATTTT